This is a list of T cell receptor beta chains from one sample in a study of technical replicates of blood from four donors. Sequenced by immunoSEQ multiplex PCR; TCRdb stores in-frame clones only, minus some. The sample holds some 77,000 clones, 85% to 95% seen once. Sample: T cells isolated from PBMCs. The receptors were sampled from a human donor in good health. Both conserved end residues are part of each CDR3. Fields, in order: J gene, D gene, V gene, clone size, CDR3 protein, CDR3 DNA. A D gene is named only where the DNA matches it firmly. The listing skips clone size in some rows; elsewhere it reads once, few, many or a size class.

J gene: TRBJ1-2; D gene: TRBD1; V gene: TRBV5-8; clone size: NA; CDR3 protein: CASSRETGALYGYTF; CDR3 DNA: TGTGCCAGCAGCAGGGAAACAGGGGCGCTCTATGGCTACACCTTC
J gene: TRBJ2-5; D gene: NA; V gene: TRBV11-2; clone size: NA; CDR3 protein: CASSLYPGSRQETQYF; CDR3 DNA: TGTGCCAGCAGCTTATACCCCGGGAGTAGACAAGAGACCCAGTACTTC
J gene: TRBJ2-5; D gene: TRBD1; V gene: TRBV7-2; clone size: NA; CDR3 protein: CASSLIRDRGYETQYF; CDR3 DNA: TGTGCCAGCAGCTTAATTCGGGACAGGGGGTATGAGACCCAGTACTTC
J gene: TRBJ2-3; D gene: NA; V gene: TRBV25-1; clone size: NA; CDR3 protein: CASSELEQGTDTQYF; CDR3 DNA: TGTGCCAGCAGTGAACTCGAACAGGGAACAGATACGCAGTATTTT
J gene: TRBJ1-1; D gene: NA; V gene: TRBV5-5; clone size: NA; CDR3 protein: CASSLAGGMNTEAFF; CDR3 DNA: TGTGCCAGCAGCTTGGCGGGGGGGATGAACACTGAAGCTTTCTTT
J gene: TRBJ2-5; D gene: TRBD1; V gene: TRBV18; clone size: few; CDR3 protein: CASSGRQGAQETQYF; CDR3 DNA: TGTGCCAGCTCGGGCCGACAGGGGGCTCAAGAGACCCAGTACTTC
J gene: TRBJ2-6; D gene: NA; V gene: TRBV18; clone size: once; CDR3 protein: CASSPRVDIRESSGANVLTF; CDR3 DNA: TGTGCCAGCTCACCGAGGGTCGACATCCGAGAATCCTCTGGGGCCAACGTCCTGACTTTC
J gene: TRBJ2-7; D gene: TRBD2; V gene: TRBV7-8; clone size: NA; CDR3 protein: CASSLNLAGGPAYEQYF; CDR3 DNA: TGTGCCAGCAGCTTAAATCTAGCGGGAGGGCCGGCCTACGAGCAGTACTTC
J gene: TRBJ2-7; D gene: TRBD2; V gene: TRBV27; clone size: NA; CDR3 protein: CASSRASGSRPYEQYF; CDR3 DNA: TGTGCCAGCAGTAGGGCTAGCGGAAGCCGCCCCTACGAGCAGTACTTC
J gene: TRBJ2-1; D gene: TRBD2; V gene: TRBV25-1; clone size: NA; CDR3 protein: CASSRGTRTYNEQFF; CDR3 DNA: TGTGCCAGCAGTAGGGGGACTAGAACCTACAATGAGCAGTTCTTC
J gene: TRBJ2-5; D gene: TRBD2; V gene: TRBV30; clone size: NA; CDR3 protein: CAWTSGMLQETQYF; CDR3 DNA: TGTGCCTGGACTAGCGGAATGCTCCAAGAGACCCAGTACTTC
J gene: TRBJ1-5; D gene: TRBD1; V gene: TRBV5-8; clone size: NA; CDR3 protein: CASSNLDRGYSNQPQHF; CDR3 DNA: TGTGCCAGCAGCAACTTAGACAGGGGCTATAGCAATCAGCCCCAGCATTTT
J gene: TRBJ2-7; D gene: NA; V gene: TRBV28; clone size: once; CDR3 protein: CATLGGGRSYEQYF; CDR3 DNA: TGTGCCACCCTAGGGGGGGGGAGATCCTACGAGCAGTACTTC
J gene: TRBJ1-5; D gene: NA; V gene: TRBV27; clone size: NA; CDR3 protein: CASSPSGINQPQHF; CDR3 DNA: TGTGCCAGCAGTCCATCCGGGATCAATCAGCCCCAGCATTTT
J gene: TRBJ1-1; D gene: NA; V gene: TRBV5-4; clone size: NA; CDR3 protein: CASSLHGGITEAFF; CDR3 DNA: TGTGCCAGCAGCTTGCACGGGGGAATCACTGAAGCTTTCTTT
J gene: TRBJ2-1; D gene: TRBD2; V gene: TRBV10-1; clone size: NA; CDR3 protein: CASSESGRHNEQFF; CDR3 DNA: TGCGCCAGCAGTGAGAGCGGGAGACATAATGAGCAGTTCTTC
J gene: TRBJ1-1; D gene: NA; V gene: TRBV2; clone size: NA; CDR3 protein: CASSGTPGGTEAFF; CDR3 DNA: TGTGCCAGCAGTGGGACCCCGGGAGGCACTGAAGCTTTCTTT
J gene: TRBJ2-7; D gene: NA; V gene: TRBV6-1; clone size: NA; CDR3 protein: CASSDGREIREQYF; CDR3 DNA: TGTGCCAGCAGTGATGGCAGGGAAATTCGGGAGCAGTACTTC
J gene: TRBJ1-2; D gene: NA; V gene: TRBV28; clone size: NA; CDR3 protein: CASSLKGQYYGYTF; CDR3 DNA: TGTGCCAGCAGTTTAAAGGGGCAGTACTATGGCTACACCTTC
J gene: TRBJ1-1; D gene: NA; V gene: TRBV11-2; clone size: NA; CDR3 protein: CASSLGAVTEAFF; CDR3 DNA: TGTGCCAGCAGCTTAGGGGCCGTCACTGAAGCTTTCTTT
J gene: TRBJ2-3; D gene: NA; V gene: TRBV23-1; clone size: NA; CDR3 protein: CASSQSQGYTDTQYF; CDR3 DNA: TGCGCCAGCAGTCAAAGTCAGGGGTACACAGATACGCAGTATTTT
J gene: TRBJ2-5; D gene: NA; V gene: TRBV11-3; clone size: NA; CDR3 protein: CASSLGVGVPQETQYF; CDR3 DNA: TGTGCCAGCAGCCTCGGAGTGGGAGTCCCACAAGAGACCCAGTACTTC
J gene: TRBJ2-2; D gene: TRBD2; V gene: TRBV5-6; clone size: NA; CDR3 protein: CASSPLLAGDTGELFF; CDR3 DNA: TGTGCCAGCAGCCCTTTGCTAGCGGGAGACACCGGGGAGCTGTTTTTT
J gene: TRBJ2-5; D gene: TRBD1; V gene: TRBV7-9; clone size: NA; CDR3 protein: CASSARDRIGETQYF; CDR3 DNA: TGTGCCAGCAGCGCTCGGGACAGAATAGGAGAGACCCAGTACTTC
J gene: TRBJ2-3; D gene: TRBD2; V gene: TRBV4-1; clone size: NA; CDR3 protein: CASSQITSGSRADTQYF; CDR3 DNA: TGCGCCAGCAGCCAGATTACTAGCGGGAGTCGTGCAGATACGCAGTATTTT
J gene: TRBJ2-5; D gene: TRBD2; V gene: TRBV27; clone size: NA; CDR3 protein: CASSPLAANKETQYF; CDR3 DNA: TGTGCCAGCAGTCCCCTAGCGGCCAATAAAGAGACCCAGTACTTC
J gene: TRBJ2-5; D gene: TRBD2; V gene: TRBV2; clone size: NA; CDR3 protein: CASSERGLAGVTFTQYF; CDR3 DNA: TGTGCCAGCAGTGAAAGAGGACTAGCGGGAGTTACTTTCACCCAGTACTTC
J gene: TRBJ2-5; D gene: TRBD1; V gene: TRBV7-2; clone size: NA; CDR3 protein: CASSRTGIIQETQYF; CDR3 DNA: TGTGCCAGCAGCAGGACAGGTATAATCCAAGAGACCCAGTACTTC
J gene: TRBJ2-3; D gene: TRBD1; V gene: TRBV2; clone size: NA; CDR3 protein: CASSLTGGYADTQYF; CDR3 DNA: TGTGCCAGCAGTCTGACAGGGGGGTACGCAGATACGCAGTATTTT
J gene: TRBJ2-5; D gene: TRBD1; V gene: TRBV4-1; clone size: NA; CDR3 protein: CASSQEDRAETQYF; CDR3 DNA: TGCGCCAGCAGCCAAGAAGACAGGGCAGAGACCCAGTACTTC
J gene: TRBJ2-7; D gene: NA; V gene: TRBV4-3; clone size: NA; CDR3 protein: CASSQDLKPYEQYF; CDR3 DNA: TGCGCCAGCAGCCAAGATTTAAAGCCTTACGAGCAGTACTTC
J gene: TRBJ2-1; D gene: NA; V gene: TRBV5-6; clone size: NA; CDR3 protein: CASTLFRGSSYNEQFF; CDR3 DNA: TGTGCCAGCACATTGTTTCGGGGTAGCTCCTACAATGAGCAGTTCTTC
J gene: TRBJ2-7; D gene: NA; V gene: TRBV14; clone size: once; CDR3 protein: CASSQGGWSEQYF; CDR3 DNA: TGTGCCAGCAGCCAAGGAGGGTGGTCCGAGCAGTACTTC
J gene: TRBJ2-7; D gene: NA; V gene: TRBV6-1; clone size: NA; CDR3 protein: CASSTGKHSYEQYF; CDR3 DNA: TGTGCCAGCAGTACAGGGAAACACTCCTACGAGCAGTACTTC
J gene: TRBJ2-7; D gene: NA; V gene: TRBV5-6; clone size: once; CDR3 protein: CASSRPDKPYEQYF; CDR3 DNA: TGTGCCAGCAGCCGCCCGGACAAACCCTACGAGCAGTACTTC
J gene: TRBJ1-1; D gene: NA; V gene: TRBV2; clone size: NA; CDR3 protein: CAGLGIRTEAFF; CDR3 DNA: TGTGCCGGCCTCGGGATTAGGACTGAAGCTTTCTTT
J gene: TRBJ2-1; D gene: TRBD2; V gene: TRBV6-5; clone size: NA; CDR3 protein: CASSLLAGGSYNEQFF; CDR3 DNA: TGTGCCAGCAGTTTACTAGCGGGAGGATCCTACAATGAGCAGTTCTTC
J gene: TRBJ2-7; D gene: TRBD1; V gene: TRBV4-2; clone size: NA; CDR3 protein: CASSQVQGDTYEQYF; CDR3 DNA: TGTGCCAGCAGCCAAGTCCAGGGGGACACCTACGAGCAGTACTTC
J gene: TRBJ1-1; D gene: TRBD1; V gene: TRBV29-1; clone size: NA; CDR3 protein: CSVDEGQGTEAFF; CDR3 DNA: TGCAGCGTTGACGAGGGACAGGGGACTGAAGCTTTCTTT
J gene: TRBJ1-5; D gene: TRBD1; V gene: TRBV7-9; clone size: NA; CDR3 protein: CAAGGRGGNQPQHF; CDR3 DNA: TGTGCCGCAGGGGGCCGGGGCGGCAATCAGCCCCAGCATTTT
J gene: TRBJ2-2; D gene: TRBD2; V gene: TRBV19; clone size: NA; CDR3 protein: CASSLAGGNTGELFF; CDR3 DNA: TGTGCCAGTAGCCTAGCGGGAGGGAACACCGGGGAGCTGTTTTTT